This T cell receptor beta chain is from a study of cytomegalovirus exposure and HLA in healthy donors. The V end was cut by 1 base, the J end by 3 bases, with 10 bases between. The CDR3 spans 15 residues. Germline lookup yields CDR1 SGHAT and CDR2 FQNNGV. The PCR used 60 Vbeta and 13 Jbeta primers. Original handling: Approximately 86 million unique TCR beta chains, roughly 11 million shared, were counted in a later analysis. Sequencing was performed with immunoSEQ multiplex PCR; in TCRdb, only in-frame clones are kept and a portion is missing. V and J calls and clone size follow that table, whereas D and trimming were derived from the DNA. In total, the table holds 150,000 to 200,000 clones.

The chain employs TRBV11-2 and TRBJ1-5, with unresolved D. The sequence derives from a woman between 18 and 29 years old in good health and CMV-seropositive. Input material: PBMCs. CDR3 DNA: TGTGCCAGCAGCTTAGTATCCGCGGACAATCAGCCCCAGCATTTT. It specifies CASSLVSADNQPQHF. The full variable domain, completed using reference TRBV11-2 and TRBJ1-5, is EAGVAQSPRYKIIEKRQSVAFWCNPISGHATLYWYQQILGQGPKLLIQFQNNGVVDDSQLPKDRFSAERLKGVDSTLKIQPAKLEDSAVYLCASSLVSADNQPQHFGDGTRLSIL.